This T cell receptor (beta chain) was recorded in a study of cytomegalovirus exposure and HLA in healthy donors. Study-wide results and limits: In a later analysis, at a false discovery rate of 0.05, about 17,000 TCR beta sequences matched HLA alleles.

Primers: 60 Vbeta forward and 13 Jbeta reverse. Measured with immunoSEQ multiplex PCR; TCRdb has only the in-frame clones, and not every one. The table lists about 140,000 clones, roughly four fifths of them singletons, with about 5.3% in the top ten. The CDR3 runs 13 residues. V shed 3 bases and J shed 1 base, with 7 bases lying between them. Germline V lookup: CDR1 SGDLS, CDR2 YYNGEE. Points on this clone: Its cognate antigen is unknown.

The chain links TRBV9 to TRBJ1-1; no definite D call. Sample: PBMCs. This TCR was sampled from a woman aged 45-65 years in good health and CMV-seronegative. The CDR3 here is CASSDRGNTEAFF. DNA of the CDR3: TGTGCCAGCAGCGATCGGGGGAACACTGAAGCTTTCTTT.